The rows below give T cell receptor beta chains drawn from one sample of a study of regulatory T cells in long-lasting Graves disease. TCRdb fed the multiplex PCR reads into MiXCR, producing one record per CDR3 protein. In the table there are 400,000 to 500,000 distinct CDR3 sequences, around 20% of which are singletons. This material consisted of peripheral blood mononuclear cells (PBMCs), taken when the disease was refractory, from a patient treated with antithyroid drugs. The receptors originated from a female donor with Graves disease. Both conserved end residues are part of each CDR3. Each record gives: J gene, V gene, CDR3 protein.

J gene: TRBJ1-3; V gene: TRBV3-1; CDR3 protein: CASSQVQTVSGNTIYF
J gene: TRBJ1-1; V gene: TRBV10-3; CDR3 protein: CAIRTGQGKDMNTEAFF
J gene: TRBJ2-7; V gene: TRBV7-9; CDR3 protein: CASSPAARGEQYF
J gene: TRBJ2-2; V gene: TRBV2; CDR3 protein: CASSRGGDTGELFF
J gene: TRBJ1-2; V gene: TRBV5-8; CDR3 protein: CASSFGAGGAYGYTF
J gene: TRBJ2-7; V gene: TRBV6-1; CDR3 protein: CASSESASVEQYF
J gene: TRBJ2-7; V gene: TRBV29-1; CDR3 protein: CSVGTGETYEQYF
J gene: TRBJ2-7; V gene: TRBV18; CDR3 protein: CASSPVGGDGYEQYF
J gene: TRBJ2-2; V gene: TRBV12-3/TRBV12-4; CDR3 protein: CASSSYVQGVFGELFF
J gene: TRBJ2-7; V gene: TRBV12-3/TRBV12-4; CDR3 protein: CASSLLGRGEQYF
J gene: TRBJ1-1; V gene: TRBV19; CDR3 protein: CASRKFPEAFF
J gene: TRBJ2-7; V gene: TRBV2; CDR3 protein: CASSVLAGSSYEQYF
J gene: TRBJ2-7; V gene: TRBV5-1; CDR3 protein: CASTPKGPMTETYEQYF
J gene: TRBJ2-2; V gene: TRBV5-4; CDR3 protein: CASSPPSQRETGELFF
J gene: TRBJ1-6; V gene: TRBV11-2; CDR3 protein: CASSFTGRASPLHF
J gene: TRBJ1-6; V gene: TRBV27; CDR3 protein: CASSLQGLGSPLHF
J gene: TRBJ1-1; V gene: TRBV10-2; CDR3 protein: CASSEAGQNTEAFF
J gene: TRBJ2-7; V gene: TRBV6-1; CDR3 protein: CASRAGPGDEQYF
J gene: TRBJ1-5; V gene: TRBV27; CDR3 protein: CASSFRHREPQHF
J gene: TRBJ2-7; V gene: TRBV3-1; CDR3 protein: CASSPGTTFYEQYF
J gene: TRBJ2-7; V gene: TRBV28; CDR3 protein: CASTPSRAGGSYEQYF
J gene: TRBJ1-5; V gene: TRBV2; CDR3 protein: CASSGRDRVWPQHF
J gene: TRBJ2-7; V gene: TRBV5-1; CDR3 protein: CASSEGTYEQYF
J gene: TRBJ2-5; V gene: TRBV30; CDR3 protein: CAWLGLAGGGETQYF
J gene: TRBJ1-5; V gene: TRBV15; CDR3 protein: CATSRGRGSTQPQHF
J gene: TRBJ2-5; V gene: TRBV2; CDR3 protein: CASSDGVQETQYF
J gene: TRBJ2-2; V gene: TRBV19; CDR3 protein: CASTNPDRLNTGELFF
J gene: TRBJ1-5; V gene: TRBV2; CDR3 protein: CASRKERQPLPQHF
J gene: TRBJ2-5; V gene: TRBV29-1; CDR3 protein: CSVVEGPRETQYF